The 27 T cell receptor beta chains below all came from one sample that was sequenced in a study of response to subunit inactivated influenza vaccine. TCRdb re-called the RT-PCR reads through MiXCR, storing one row per CDR3 protein. The sample yields 280,000 or so distinct CDR3 sequences, less than 25% seen once. Sequenced material: PBMCs from blood, taken less than 22 months after vaccination. These TCRs come from a man aged 45 to 75 who received an inactivated influenza vaccine.

DNA for the CDR3: TGCAGCGTGTATGGCCTGGGCACAGATACGCAGTATTTT. Its protein is CSVYGLGTDTQYF. V gene TRBV29-1 combines with J gene TRBJ2-3; D is ambiguous. Germline lookup yields CDR1 SQVTM and CDR2 ANQGSEA. The CDR3 is 13 residues long. Trimming took off 6 bases at V and 1 base at J, with 11 bases between the two ends.

V and J are TRBV3-1 and TRBJ1-5, with D unresolved. The V end was cut by 1 base, the J end by 4 bases, with 11 bases between. Germline V gives CDR1 LGHDT, CDR2 YNNKEL (reference sequence). This CDR3 is 15 amino acids long. The CDR3 sequence: CASSQVAGGNQPQHF. CDR3 nucleotide sequence: TGTGCCAGCAGCCAAGTGGCAGGAGGAAATCAGCCCCAGCATTTT.

In this sample, this clonotype turned up a few times. The rearrangement uses TRBV12-3 or TRBV12-4 and TRBJ2-1; the D gene is possibly TRBD1 (5 bases). Trimming shortened V by 3 bases and J by 5 bases, and 14 bases separated the two germline ends. CDR3 length: 15 residues. DNA of the CDR3: TGTGCCAGCAGTTTCTGGCAGGGTGTTGACAATGAGCAGTTCTTC. The encoded protein is CASSFWQGVDNEQFF.

The sample holds many counts of this clonotype. V and J are TRBV12-3 or TRBV12-4 and TRBJ1-2, with D possibly being TRBD1 (5 bases). Trimming took off 6 bases at V and 3 bases at J, with 11 bases between the two ends. The CDR3 has 13 residues. CDR3 region: CASSSGPDYGYTF. In nucleotides, the CDR3 is TGTGCCAGCAGCTCGGGACCGGACTATGGCTACACCTTC.

The chain links TRBV9 to TRBJ2-1, with D tentatively TRBD1 or TRBD2 (5 bases each). The CDR3 sequence is 17 residues long. The V end lost 0 bases, the J end lost 0 bases, and 13 bases lay between the germline ends. Germline V lookup: CDR1 SGDLS, CDR2 YYNGEE. The CDR3 sequence is CASSVGRAGTSYNEQFF. Here the CDR3 DNA reads TGTGCCAGCAGCGTAGGCCGGGCTGGGACCTCCTACAATGAGCAGTTCTTC. Complete variable domain (other parts from reference TRBV9 and TRBJ2-1): DSGVTQTPKHLITATGQRVTLRCSPRSGDLSVYWYQQSLDQGLQFLIQYYNGEERAKGNILERFSAQQFPDLHSELNLSSLELGDSALYFCASSVGRAGTSYNEQFFGPGTRLTVL.

The genes are TRBV20-1 and TRBJ1-5, with D possibly matching TRBD1 (5 bases). This CDR3 is 13 amino acids long. V lost 3 bases and J lost 5, with 11 bases in between. Looked up from germline, CDR1 is DFQATT and CDR2 is SNEGSKA (reference sequence). CDR3 nucleotides: TGCAGTGCTAGGGGGGTCCCGCATCAGCCCCAGCATTTT. As protein: CSARGVPHQPQHF.

The chain uses TRBV6-1 and TRBJ1-5; D is ambiguous. Deletions cut 1 base from V and 4 bases from J, with 11 bases between. Per the germline V gene, CDR1 is MNHNS and CDR2 is SASEGT. The CDR3 has 15 amino acids. The CDR3 nucleotides read TGTGCCAGCAGTGAAGACCCCGACGGAAATCAGCCCCAGCATTTT. It translates to CASSEDPDGNQPQHF.

Many counts were recorded for this clonotype. This sequence joins TRBV7-9 and TRBJ1-2, with TRBD1 matching 10 bases. CDR1 and CDR2 from the germline V gene are SEHNR and FQNEAQ (reference sequence). Losses at the gene ends were 5 bases for V and 6 bases for J; bases not matched to a gene: 6. The CDR3 totals 14 residues. Written as DNA, the CDR3 is TGTGCCAGCAGCGAATCCGGGACAGGGGATGGCTACACCTTC. This sequence encodes CASSESGTGDGYTF. The variable domain in full, completed from reference TRBV7-9 and TRBJ1-2, reads DTGVSQNPRHKITKRGQNVTFRCDPISEHNRLYWYRQTLGQGPEFLTYFQNEAQLEKSRLLSDRFSAERPKGSFSTLEIQRTEQGDSAMYLCASSESGTGDGYTFGSGTRLTVV.

The rearrangement uses TRBV4-2 and TRBJ2-7; D gene ambiguous. Germline V lookup: CDR1 LGHNA, CDR2 YNFKEQ. The CDR3 runs 15 residues. V was clipped by 0 bases and J by 2 bases, with 11 bases between them. The CDR3 nucleotides read TGTGCCAGCAGCCAAGATTCAGGAGAAACCTACGAGCAGTACTTC. Protein sequence: CASSQDSGETYEQYF.

CDR3 protein: CASSFLSGNTIYF. Written as DNA, the CDR3 is TGTGCCAGCAGTTTCCTGAGTGGAAACACCATATATTTT. The chain joins TRBV12-3 or TRBV12-4 to TRBJ1-3; no clear D gene. V lost 3 bases and J lost 3, with 6 bases in between. CDR3 length: 13 amino acids.

V is TRBV28 and J is TRBJ2-7, with D perhaps TRBD2 (5 bases). CDR3 length: 14 residues. V lost 6 bases, J lost 0 bases, and 12 bases lay in between. Germline V gene lookup returns CDR1 MDHEN and CDR2 SYDVKM. The CDR3 spells CASRQEGYSYEQYF. In DNA, the CDR3 is TGTGCCAGCAGACAAGAGGGTTACTCCTACGAGCAGTACTTC.

This clonotype was counted only a few times. This chain connects TRBV25-1 to TRBJ1-2; D unresolved. Germline V gene data show CDR1 as MGHDK and CDR2 as SYGVNS. The CDR3 has 13 amino acids. Trimming took off 4 bases at V and 7 bases at J, with 13 bases between the two ends. The DNA for the CDR3 is TGTGCCAGCAGTGGGGTTTTCTCCGGTGGCTACACCTTC. As protein: CASSGVFSGGYTF.

J is TRBJ1-5 and V is TRBV5-1; possible D gene TRBD1, 6 bases. Between the trimmed V and J ends, which lost 0 bases and 1 base, there was a span of 32 bases. The CDR3 runs 23 residues. Germline CDR1 and CDR2: SGHRS and YFSETQ. This CDR3 reads CASSLAGPTGQPNRDGSNQPQHF. The CDR3 DNA sequence: TGCGCCAGCAGCTTGGCCGGCCCCACCGGTCAACCAAACAGGGACGGGAGCAATCAGCCCCAGCATTTT.

The table lists this clonotype with many counts. The chain carries TRBV11-2 and TRBJ1-3; the D is unclear. Trimming shortened V by 4 bases and J by 0 bases, and 7 bases separated the two germline ends. Germline V CDR1 and CDR2: SGHAT, FQNNGV. The CDR3 length is 14 residues. In DNA form, the CDR3 reads TGTGCCAGCAGCTCATCCCGCTCTGGAAACACCATATATTTT. Its translation is CASSSSRSGNTIYF. The full variable domain, in which reference TRBV11-2 and TRBJ1-3 provide the parts outside the CDR3, is EAGVAQSPRYKIIEKRQSVAFWCNPISGHATLYWYQQILGQGPKLLIQFQNNGVVDDSQLPKDRFSAERLKGVDSTLKIQPAKLEDSAVYLCASSSSRSGNTIYFGEGSWLTVV.

The genes are TRBV2 and TRBJ2-7; D is perhaps TRBD1 (6 bases). The germline V and J ends were trimmed by 5 bases and 6 bases, with 26 bases remaining between them. Germline-derived CDR1 and CDR2 are SNHLY and FYNNEI. This CDR3 has 17 amino acids. CDR3 coding DNA: TGTGCCAGCAGTTTTGACGAAATCGGGACATATCTAGGCGAGCAGTACTTC. Translating gives CASSFDEIGTYLGEQYF.

This clonotype was counted between two and nine times. This chain joins TRBV15 and TRBJ2-7; D uncertain. CDR3 length equals 14 residues. The ends were cut back, 0 bases at V and 2 bases at J, with 8 bases in the middle. Germline V gives CDR1 LNHNV, CDR2 YYDKDF (reference sequence). Here the CDR3 DNA reads TGTGCCACCAGCAGAGATCAAGGAACCTACGAGCAGTACTTC. Its translation: CATSRDQGTYEQYF.

The chain carries TRBV4-1 and TRBJ2-3; D may be TRBD1 (5 bases). The CDR3 has 14 amino acids. V lost 5 bases and J 0 bases, leaving 9 bases between the germline ends. Germline-derived CDR1 and CDR2 are MGHRA and YSYEKL. The CDR3 region has the DNA TGCGCCAGCAGCTTGGACACAAGCACAGATACGCAGTATTTT. Protein product: CASSLDTSTDTQYF.

This clonotype was counted a few times. The V and J genes are TRBV12-3 or TRBV12-4 and TRBJ1-1, with D tentatively TRBD1 (6 bases). Trimming stripped 2 bases from V and 5 bases from J, with 12 bases between. The CDR3 extends over 14 amino acids. CDR3 protein: CASSLWQGLTEAFF. The CDR3 DNA is TGTGCCAGCAGTTTATGGCAGGGGCTGACTGAAGCTTTCTTT.

For this clonotype: Sequence at one end of the junction differs from germline and may be a read error. This chain links TRBV6-1 with TRBJ2-7; D is possibly TRBD1 (6 bases). The CDR3 is 14 residues long. CDR1 MNHNS and CDR2 SASEGT come from the germline V gene. CDR3 DNA sequence: TGTGCCGGCAGTCGGGACACCGTTTCCTACGAGCAGTACTTC. Protein product: CAGSRDTVSYEQYF.

This clonotype was detected only a few times. The chain uses TRBV6-1 and TRBJ1-2; 7 positions match TRBD1. The CDR3 runs 14 residues. The junction had 12 bases not matched to a gene; V was cut back by 6 bases and J by 8 bases. Germline CDR1 reads MNHNS; CDR2 reads SASEGT. In nucleotides, the CDR3 is TGTGCCAGCAGGCCCGACAGGGACAGAGGGGGCTACACCTTC. It is translated as CASRPDRDRGGYTF.

This clonotype was observed many times. The rearrangement links TRBV20-1 to TRBJ1-1, with D perhaps TRBD1 (6 bases). Per the germline V gene, CDR1 is DFQATT and CDR2 is SNEGSKA (reference sequence). Trimming shortened V by 6 bases and J by 1 base, and 18 bases separated the two germline ends. This CDR3 region has 15 residues. Here the CDR3 reads CSAGGHARGNTEAFF. The CDR3 DNA sequence: TGCAGTGCAGGCGGTCATGCCAGGGGGAACACTGAAGCTTTCTTT.

In this sample, this clonotype turned up a few times. The rearrangement links TRBV4-1 to TRBJ1-2; 7 bases line up with TRBD1. The CDR3 has 13 amino acids. Losses at the gene ends were 4 bases for V and 7 bases for J; bases not matched to a gene: 6. CDR1 and CDR2 (germline): MGHRA, YSYEKL. In DNA, the CDR3 is TGCGCCAGCAGCCGACAGGGAAGCGGTGGCTACACCTTC. Its protein is CASSRQGSGGYTF.

V and J are TRBV4-1 and TRBJ2-4; perhaps TRBD2 as D (5 bases). The CDR3 totals 16 residues. V gave up 5 bases and J gave up 0 bases, with 14 bases separating them. In germline, CDR1 is MGHRA, CDR2 YSYEKL. The CDR3 DNA sequence: TGCGCCAGCAGCAATCAGGTCGGGGTAGCCAAAAACATTCAGTACTTC. It specifies CASSNQVGVAKNIQYF.

The gene calls are TRBV27 and TRBJ2-7; 7 bases map to TRBD1. CDR1 and CDR2 (germline): MNHEY, SMNVEV (reference sequence). Germline trimming cut 3 bases from V and 7 bases from J; bases unmatched to any gene: 9. CDR3 length: 14 residues. The CDR3 DNA is TGTGCCAGCAGTTTGACCCGACAGGGCCGGGAGCAGTACTTC. Translating gives CASSLTRQGREQYF.

This clonotype was seen just once. At one of its ends the junction is not consistent with the germline gene, which may arise from a read error. This chain uses TRBV28 with TRBJ1-4; 11 nucleotides agree with TRBD1. This CDR3 contains 15 residues. Germline loops: CDR1 MDHEN, CDR2 SYDVKM. The CDR3: CAGSLMGQGDEKLFF. DNA of the CDR3: TGTGCCGGCAGTTTAATGGGACAGGGGGATGAAAAACTGTTTTTT.

CDR3: CASSVRQATNEKLFF. CDR3 coding DNA: TGTGCCAGCAGTGTAAGACAGGCAACTAATGAAAAACTGTTTTTT. The V and J genes are TRBV25-1 and TRBJ1-4, with a weak D call TRBD1 (6 bases). Trimming pared 4 bases from V and 0 bases from J, leaving 9 bases between. CDR3 size: 15 residues. Germline V gene sequence: CDR1 MGHDK, CDR2 SYGVNS.

The chain has TRBV20-1 and TRBJ1-5; tentative D call: TRBD1 (5 bases). Deletions cut 2 bases from V and 6 bases from J, with 11 bases between. From germline, CDR1 is DFQATT and CDR2 SNEGSKA (reference sequence). CDR3 length equals 13 residues. The chain's CDR3 is CSARRQGVQPQHF. The CDR3 DNA follows: TGCAGTGCTAGAAGGCAGGGTGTTCAGCCCCAGCATTTT.